The source of this TCR beta chain is a study of blood T cell repertoires in COVID-19. This clone was found a few times. TCRdb's copy holds only in-frame clones and misses some; the assay was immunoSEQ multiplex PCR. Here the sample spans 70,000 to 80,000 clones, 86% being singletons. The CDR3 has 12 amino acids. Deletions cut 1 base from V and 4 bases from J, with 2 bases between. CDR1 and CDR2 from the germline V gene are PRHDT and FYEKMQ (reference sequence). The V call is TRBV13, the J call TRBJ1-3; D ambiguous. The origin of this receptor is a woman aged 60 to 75 with acute or convalescent COVID-19. Sequencing was carried out using peripheral blood. CDR3 nucleotide sequence: TGTGCCAGCAGCTTAGTAGGAAACACCATATATTTT. Translation: CASSLVGNTIYF. Full variable domain (remainder filled in from reference TRBV13 and TRBJ1-3): AAGVIQSPRHLIKEKRETATLKCYPIPRHDTVYWYQQGPGQDPQFLISFYEKMQSDKGSIPDRFSAQQFSDYHSELNMSSLELGDSALYFCASSLVGNTIYFGEGSWLTVV.